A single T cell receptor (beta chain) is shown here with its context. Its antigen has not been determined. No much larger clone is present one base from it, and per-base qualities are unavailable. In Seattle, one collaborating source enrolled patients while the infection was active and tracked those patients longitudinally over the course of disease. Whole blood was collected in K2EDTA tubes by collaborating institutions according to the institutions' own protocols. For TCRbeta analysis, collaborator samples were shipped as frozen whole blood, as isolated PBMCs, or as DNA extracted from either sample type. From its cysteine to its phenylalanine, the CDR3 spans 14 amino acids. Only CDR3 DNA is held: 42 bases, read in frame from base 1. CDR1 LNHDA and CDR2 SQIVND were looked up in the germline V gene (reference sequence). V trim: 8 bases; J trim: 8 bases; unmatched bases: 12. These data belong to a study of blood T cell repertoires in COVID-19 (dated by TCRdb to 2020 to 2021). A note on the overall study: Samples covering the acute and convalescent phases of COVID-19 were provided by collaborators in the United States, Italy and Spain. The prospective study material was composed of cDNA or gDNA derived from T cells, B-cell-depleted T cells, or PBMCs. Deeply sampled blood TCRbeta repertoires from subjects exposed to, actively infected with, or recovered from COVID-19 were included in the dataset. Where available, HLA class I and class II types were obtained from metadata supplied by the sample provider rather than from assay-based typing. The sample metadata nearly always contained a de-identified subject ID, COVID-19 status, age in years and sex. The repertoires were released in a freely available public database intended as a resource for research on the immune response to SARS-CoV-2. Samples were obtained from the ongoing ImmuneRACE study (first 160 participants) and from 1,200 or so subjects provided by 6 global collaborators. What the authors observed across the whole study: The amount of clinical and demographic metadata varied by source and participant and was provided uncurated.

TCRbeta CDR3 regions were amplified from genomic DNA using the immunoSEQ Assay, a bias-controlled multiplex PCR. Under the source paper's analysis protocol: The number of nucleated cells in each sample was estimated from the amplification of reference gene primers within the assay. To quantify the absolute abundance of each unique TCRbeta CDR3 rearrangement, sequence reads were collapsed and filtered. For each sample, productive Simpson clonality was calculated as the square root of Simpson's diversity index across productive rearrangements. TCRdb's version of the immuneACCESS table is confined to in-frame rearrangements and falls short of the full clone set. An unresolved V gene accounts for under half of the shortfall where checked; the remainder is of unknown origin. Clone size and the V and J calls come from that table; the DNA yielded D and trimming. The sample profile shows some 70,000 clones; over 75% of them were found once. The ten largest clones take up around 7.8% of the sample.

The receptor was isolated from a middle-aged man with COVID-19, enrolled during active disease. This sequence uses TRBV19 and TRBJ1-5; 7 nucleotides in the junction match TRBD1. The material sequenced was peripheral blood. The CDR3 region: CASSPLSRGKPQHF. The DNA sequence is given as TGTGCCAGTTCCCCTCTGAGCAGGGGGAAGCCCCAGCATTTT.